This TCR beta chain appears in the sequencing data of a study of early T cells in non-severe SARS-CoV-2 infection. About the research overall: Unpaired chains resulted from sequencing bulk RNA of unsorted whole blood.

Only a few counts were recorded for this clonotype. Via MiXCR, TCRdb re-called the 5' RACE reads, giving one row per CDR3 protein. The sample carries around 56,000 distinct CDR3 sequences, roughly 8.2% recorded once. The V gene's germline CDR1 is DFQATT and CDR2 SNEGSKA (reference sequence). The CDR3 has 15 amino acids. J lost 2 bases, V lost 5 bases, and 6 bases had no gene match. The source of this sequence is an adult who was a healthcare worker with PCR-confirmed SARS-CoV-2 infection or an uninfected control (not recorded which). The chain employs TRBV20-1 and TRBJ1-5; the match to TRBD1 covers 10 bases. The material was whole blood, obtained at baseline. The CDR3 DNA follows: TGCAGTGCTCCCCTCGGGACAGGGGGCAATCAGCCCCAGCATTTT. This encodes CSAPLGTGGNQPQHF.